Detailed here is one T cell receptor beta chain. Its antigen is undetermined. This sample is part of a study of monozygotic twins with inflammatory bowel disease. This CDR3 has 16 amino acids. Germline values: CDR1 SGHRS, CDR2 YFSETQ. Overall study findings and caveats: Possibly reflecting limited power, no difference in repertoire similarity was found between concordant and discordant twins. Distinguishing T cell subtypes was not possible.

Each UMI, carrying a 6-nucleotide sample barcode, came from template switching. TCRdb re-called the 5' RACE reads and gives one entry per CDR3 protein, without DNA. This sample's table reports 150,000 to 200,000 distinct CDR3 sequences. Sequenced material: blood. The receptor was isolated from a human donor with ulcerative colitis or Crohn's disease, or a healthy co-twin of an affected twin (not recorded which). The rearrangement uses TRBV5-1 and TRBJ2-7; no DNA is available, so the TRBD1 call from TCRdb remains unchecked. The CDR3 is CASSFLRDKSSYEQYF.